The rows below give T cell receptor beta chains drawn from one sample of a study of cytomegalovirus exposure and HLA in healthy donors. Sequenced by immunoSEQ multiplex PCR; TCRdb stores in-frame clones only, minus some. The sample yields about 98,000 clones, roughly 87% seen once. Material: PBMCs. The receptor set was obtained from a man between 18 and 35 years old in good health and CMV-seropositive. Each CDR3 is given with its conserved first and last residue. The order of the fields is V gene, D gene, J gene, clone size, CDR3 protein, CDR3 DNA. A D gene is named only where the DNA matches it firmly. Clone size is given for some rows only: seen once, a few or many times, or a class if the clone is expanded.

>TRBV29-1|NA|TRBJ2-1|NA
CSAATTHFAHGNNEQFF
TGCAGCGCCGCGACGACCCATTTTGCGCACGGGAACAATGAGCAGTTCTTC
>TRBV5-6|NA|TRBJ2-7|NA
CASSTGSSYEQYF
TGTGCCAGCAGTACAGGGAGTTCCTACGAGCAGTACTTC
>TRBV7-8|TRBD2|TRBJ2-3|NA
CASSLMGLAGHISSTDTQYF
TGTGCCAGCAGCCTCATGGGACTAGCGGGACACATATCTAGCACAGATACGCAGTATTTT
>TRBV7-3|NA|TRBJ1-1|NA
CASSPQGGWGGTNTEAFF
TGTGCCAGCAGCCCCCAAGGGGGTTGGGGGGGCACCAACACTGAAGCTTTCTTT
>TRBV29-1|TRBD2|TRBJ2-5|NA
CSVEVGWVAGYQETQYF
TGCAGCGTTGAAGTGGGGTGGGTAGCGGGGTACCAAGAGACCCAGTACTTC
>TRBV7-9|NA|TRBJ1-5|NA
CASSPRQKNQPQHF
TGTGCCAGCAGCCCCCGACAGAAAAATCAGCCCCAGCATTTT
>TRBV4-3|NA|TRBJ2-7|NA
CASSQGWGTSYEQYF
TGCGCCAGCAGCCAAGGATGGGGGACTTCCTACGAGCAGTACTTC
>TRBV2|TRBD2|TRBJ2-1|NA
CASSEVRLAGDGEQFF
TGTGCCAGCAGTGAAGTGAGGCTAGCGGGAGACGGCGAGCAGTTCTTC
>TRBV18|NA|TRBJ2-1|once
CASSPLGQTSYNEQFF
TGTGCCAGCTCACCCCTGGGGCAGACCTCCTACAATGAGCAGTTCTTC
>TRBV28|TRBD2|TRBJ2-1|few
CASSPGLREQFF
TGTGCCAGCAGTCCGGGACTAAGAGAGCAGTTCTTC
>TRBV19|NA|TRBJ2-5|NA
CASSFYMETQYF
TGTGCCAGTAGCTTCTATATGGAGACCCAGTACTTC
>TRBV6-1|TRBD1|TRBJ1-5|few
CASSEWTGSNQPQHF
TGTGCCAGCAGTGAGTGGACAGGGAGTAATCAGCCCCAGCATTTT
>TRBV7-6|TRBD2|TRBJ2-3|NA
CASSLNPGLAGGSTDTQYF
TGTGCCAGCAGCCTAAACCCGGGACTAGCGGGGGGAAGCACAGATACGCAGTATTTT
>TRBV29-1|TRBD2|TRBJ2-5|NA
CSVSSGGGRETQYF
TGCAGCGTTAGTAGCGGGGGGGGTAGAGAGACCCAGTACTTC
>TRBV5-1|TRBD2|TRBJ2-1|NA
CASSSGLAGDEQFF
TGCGCCAGCTCATCGGGACTAGCGGGAGATGAGCAGTTCTTC
>TRBV7-9|TRBD2|TRBJ2-2|NA
CASSSTLFSGSNTGELFF
TGTGCCAGCAGCTCTACCCTATTTAGCGGGAGTAATACCGGGGAGCTGTTTTTT
>TRBV7-2|NA|TRBJ2-7|NA
CASSYTTSTYEQYF
TGTGCCAGCAGTTACACGACTAGTACCTACGAGCAGTACTTC
>TRBV5-1|NA|TRBJ2-5|once
CASGRGSTQETQYF
TGCGCCAGCGGGCGGGGCAGCACACAAGAGACCCAGTACTTC
>TRBV7-2|NA|TRBJ2-7|NA
CASSLGQYEQYF
TGTGCCAGCAGCTTAGGACAGTACGAGCAGTACTTC
>TRBV4-2|NA|TRBJ1-4|NA
CASSQEAPVTTNEKLFF
TGTGCCAGCAGCCAAGAAGCCCCGGTGACAACTAATGAAAAACTGTTTTTT
>TRBV5-1|NA|TRBJ1-2|NA
CASSLTDQNYGYTF
TGCGCCAGCAGCTTGACAGACCAAAACTATGGCTACACCTTC
>TRBV28|TRBD1|TRBJ2-7|NA
CASSSPGTEANEQYF
TGTGCCAGCAGTTCCCCCGGGACAGAAGCTAACGAGCAGTACTTC
>TRBV5-1|TRBD2|TRBJ2-5|NA
CASSTLLAGEETQYF
TGCGCCAGCAGCACCTTACTAGCGGGGGAAGAGACCCAGTACTTC
>TRBV4-3|NA|TRBJ2-3|NA
CASSQARTAITDTQYF
TGCGCCAGCAGCCAGGCCCGGACTGCAATCACAGATACGCAGTATTTT
>TRBV5-4|NA|TRBJ2-5|NA
CASSTTSETQYF
TGTGCCAGCAGCACGACATCAGAGACCCAGTACTTC
>TRBV28|TRBD1|TRBJ1-5|NA
CASSSNTGVGQPQHF
TGTGCCAGCAGTTCGAATACAGGGGTCGGTCAGCCCCAGCATTTT
>TRBV27|TRBD1|TRBJ2-7|NA
CASSFRDRTYEQYF
TGTGCCAGCAGTTTCCGGGACAGAACCTACGAGCAGTACTTC
>TRBV13|TRBD2|TRBJ2-7|NA
CASSLGQGLSSGIKGYEQYF
TGTGCCAGCAGCTTAGGACAGGGATTAAGTAGCGGGATAAAAGGCTACGAGCAGTACTTC
>TRBV27|TRBD1|TRBJ1-2|NA
CASSADQGAAGYTF
TGTGCCAGCAGTGCGGACCAGGGGGCTGCTGGCTACACCTTC
>TRBV29-1|TRBD1|TRBJ1-1|many
CSVPSDRREAFF
TGCAGCGTCCCCTCGGACAGGCGAGAAGCTTTCTTT
>TRBV7-2|NA|TRBJ2-4|NA
CASSLGQGGIQYF
TGTGCCAGCAGCTTAGGGCAGGGTGGCATTCAGTACTTC
>TRBV11-2|TRBD1|TRBJ1-4|NA
CASSPGQAVGEKLFF
TGTGCCAGCAGCCCCGGACAGGCCGTAGGGGAAAAACTGTTTTTT
>TRBV6-6|NA|TRBJ2-2|NA
CASSSNGELFF
TGTGCCAGCAGTTCCAACGGGGAGCTGTTTTTT
>TRBV19|NA|TRBJ2-5|NA
CASSPPGHFKETQYF
TGTGCCAGTAGTCCCCCGGGACACTTCAAAGAGACCCAGTACTTC
>TRBV5-4|TRBD2|TRBJ2-4|NA
CASSGTSGRGRNIQYF
TGTGCCAGCAGCGGGACTAGCGGGAGAGGAAGAAACATTCAGTACTTC
>TRBV6-1|TRBD1|TRBJ1-1|NA
CASSEWLFGTGVNTEAFF
TGTGCCAGCAGTGAATGGCTCTTTGGGACAGGCGTGAACACTGAAGCTTTCTTT
>TRBV19|NA|TRBJ1-5|once
CASSIPGLNQPQHF
TGTGCCAGTAGTATCCCCGGGTTGAATCAGCCCCAGCATTTT
>TRBV4-3|NA|TRBJ1-1|once
CASSQELEPVNTEAFF
TGCGCCAGCAGCCAGGAGCTTGAGCCGGTGAACACTGAAGCTTTCTTT
>TRBV7-3|NA|TRBJ2-3|NA
CASSLGGSPTDTQYF
TGTGCCAGCAGCTTAGGGGGCTCGCCCACAGATACGCAGTATTTT
>TRBV5-1|NA|TRBJ2-1|NA
CASSLLSSYNEQFF
TGCGCCAGCAGCTTGCTGTCCTCCTACAATGAGCAGTTCTTC